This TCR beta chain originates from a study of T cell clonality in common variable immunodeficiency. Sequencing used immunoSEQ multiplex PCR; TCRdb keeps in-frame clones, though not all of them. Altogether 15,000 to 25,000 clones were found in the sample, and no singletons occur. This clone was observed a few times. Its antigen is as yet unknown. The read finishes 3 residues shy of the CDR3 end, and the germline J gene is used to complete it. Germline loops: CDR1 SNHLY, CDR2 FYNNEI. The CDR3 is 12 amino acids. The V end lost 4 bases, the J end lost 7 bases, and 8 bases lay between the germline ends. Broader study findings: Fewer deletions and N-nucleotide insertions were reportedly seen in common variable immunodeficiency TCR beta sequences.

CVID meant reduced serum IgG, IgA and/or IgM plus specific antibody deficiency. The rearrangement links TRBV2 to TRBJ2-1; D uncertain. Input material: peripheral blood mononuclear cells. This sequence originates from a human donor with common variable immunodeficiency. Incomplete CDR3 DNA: TGTGCCAGCAGTGGAGCAGGTAATGAG. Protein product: CASSGAGNE. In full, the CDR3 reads CASSGAGNEQFF.